This paragraph covers one T cell receptor beta chain sequence. This CDR3 has 12 residues. Trimming removed 1 base at V and 5 bases at J, with 8 bases between. The germline V gene has CDR1 GTSNPN and CDR2 SVGIG (reference sequence). The protocol was immunoSEQ multiplex PCR, while the TCRdb copy is restricted to in-frame clones and leaves out a portion. The table shows approximately 110,000 clones, with more than 75% occurring only once. These data come from a study of blood T cell repertoires in COVID-19. Sequencing was carried out using peripheral blood. This sequence joins TRBV30 and TRBJ2-5; no firm D call. The receptor was derived from a man aged 35-49 years with acute or convalescent COVID-19. This chain's CDR3 is CAWSAAGETQYF. For the CDR3, the DNA is TGTGCCTGGAGTGCCGCCGGGGAGACCCAGTACTTC. Drawing the rest from reference TRBV30 and TRBJ2-5, the complete variable domain is SQTIHQWPATLVQPVGSPLSLECTVEGTSNPNLYWYRQAAGRGLQLLFYSVGIGQISSEVPQNLSASRPQDRQFILSSKKLLLSDSGFYLCAWSAAGETQYFGPGTRLLVL.